These T cell receptor beta chains were read from a single sample in a study of chemoradiotherapy in HPV16-positive cancers. This table comes from immunoSEQ multiplex PCR, and its TCRdb copy is limited to in-frame clones, with some not included. This sample has about 15,000 clones, with approximately 74% found just once. This specimen was collected from a patient who underwent chemoradiotherapy. The receptors shown here come from a human donor with HPV-associated anogenital cancer. CDR3s include the opening cysteine and the closing phenylalanine or tryptophan. The order of the fields is CDR3 DNA, CDR3 protein, V gene, clone size, D gene, J gene. D genes are given only for firm matches. The size field is filled for only some rows; it gives once, few, many or a size class.

DNA: TGTGCCAGCAGCCCGGGATTCTCCACCGGGGAGCTGTTTTTT
CDR3: CASSPGFSTGELFF
V: TRBV7-2
size: .
D: .
J: TRBJ2-2

DNA: TGTGCCTGGAGTGTGGGGGCGCCAGGCTACACCTTC
CDR3: CAWSVGAPGYTF
V: TRBV30
size: .
D: .
J: TRBJ1-2

DNA: TGTGCCAGCAGCTCCGACAGAAGGGGTGAAAAACTGTTTTTT
CDR3: CASSSDRRGEKLFF
V: TRBV7-2
size: .
D: .
J: TRBJ1-4

DNA: TGTGCCTGGAGAAAACTAGCCTCGCCAGATACGCAGTATTTT
CDR3: CAWRKLASPDTQYF
V: TRBV30
size: .
D: .
J: TRBJ2-3

DNA: TGTGCCAGCAGACCGGCGGGGGGACTATCAGCCTACGAGCAGTACTTC
CDR3: CASRPAGGLSAYEQYF
V: TRBV25-1
size: .
D: TRBD2
J: TRBJ2-7

DNA: TGTGCCAGCAGCTTTTCGTCGCTAGCGGGAGAGCCCCGGGAGCTGTTTTTT
CDR3: CASSFSSLAGEPRELFF
V: TRBV11-3
size: .
D: TRBD2
J: TRBJ2-2

DNA: TGTGCCAGCAGTGAGGCCCCGGAGCCCCAGCATTTT
CDR3: CASSEAPEPQHF
V: TRBV6-1
size: few
D: .
J: TRBJ1-5

DNA: TGTGCCAGCACCTTGAGCGGGGAGAAGGATGAGCAGTTCTTC
CDR3: CASTLSGEKDEQFF
V: TRBV6-6
size: .
D: TRBD2
J: TRBJ2-1

DNA: TGTGCCAGCAGCTTAGGGGGCTGGGGGCTTAAAAACTATGGCTACACCTTC
CDR3: CASSLGGWGLKNYGYTF
V: TRBV13
size: .
D: .
J: TRBJ1-2

DNA: TGTGCCAGCAGCCCCGGACAGGGGGCAAACTATGGCTACACCTTC
CDR3: CASSPGQGANYGYTF
V: TRBV21-1
size: .
D: .
J: TRBJ1-2

DNA: TGTGCCAGTAGTATCTTAGGGGACAGGGGTATTTACGAGCAGTACTTC
CDR3: CASSILGDRGIYEQYF
V: TRBV19
size: .
D: TRBD1
J: TRBJ2-7

DNA: TGTGCCAGCAGCTACGGTGGGACAAGAAGGCCCGGAAACACCATATATTTT
CDR3: CASSYGGTRRPGNTIYF
V: TRBV7-6
size: .
D: .
J: TRBJ1-3

DNA: TGTGCCAGCAGTCCCCAGGGTAGCGGGAGCACCGTGGAGCAGTTCTTC
CDR3: CASSPQGSGSTVEQFF
V: TRBV28
size: .
D: TRBD2
J: TRBJ2-1

DNA: TGTGCCAGCAGCTCCCCGGGCTCCTACGAGCAGTACTTC
CDR3: CASSSPGSYEQYF
V: TRBV7-3
size: .
D: .
J: TRBJ2-7

DNA: TGTGCCAGCAGTGAAAATCTAGCCAAAAACATTCAGTACTTC
CDR3: CASSENLAKNIQYF
V: TRBV6-1
size: .
D: .
J: TRBJ2-4

DNA: TGTGCCACTTCAGGGGAAGAAAAACTGTTTTTT
CDR3: CATSGEEKLFF
V: TRBV6-6
size: .
D: .
J: TRBJ1-4

DNA: TGTGCCAGCAGTTATCGAGAGACCCAGTACTTC
CDR3: CASSYRETQYF
V: TRBV6-6
size: few
D: .
J: TRBJ2-5

DNA: TGTGCCAGCAGCTTACAAGTAGGGGGCGCAGATACGCAGTATTTT
CDR3: CASSLQVGGADTQYF
V: TRBV7-2
size: few
D: TRBD1
J: TRBJ2-3

DNA: TGTGCCAGCAGCACAGGAGGCGGGAGGGCCTTAAATGAGCAGTTCTTC
CDR3: CASSTGGGRALNEQFF
V: TRBV9
size: .
D: TRBD2
J: TRBJ2-1

DNA: TGTGCCAGCAGCTACAGGACAGGGAAACCCTACGAGCAGTACTTC
CDR3: CASSYRTGKPYEQYF
V: TRBV6-5
size: .
D: TRBD1
J: TRBJ2-7

DNA: TGTGCCAGCAGCCACCGGGGCGATGGCTACACCTTC
CDR3: CASSHRGDGYTF
V: TRBV6-5
size: .
D: .
J: TRBJ1-2